This T cell receptor beta chain comes out of a study of neurological immune-mediated disorders (dated by TCRdb to the late 2010s). In terms of the full investigation: Peripheral blood TCR-beta repertoires from HTLV-I-associated myelopathy (HAM/TSP) patients, multiple sclerosis patients and healthy controls were compared by UMI-based sequencing. The cohort included roughly 71 subjects: approximately 14 with HAM/TSP, around 34 with multiple sclerosis, and about 20 healthy controls. Alongside PBMC samples, the set of about 100 TCR-beta libraries contained longitudinal samples, technical triplicates, and paired CD4+ and CD8+ T-cell subsets that had been sorted.

TCR libraries for sorted subsets were made from some 1 million sorted CD4+ or CD8+ T cells. Peripheral blood was subjected to Ficoll-Hypaque density gradient centrifugation to isolate PBMCs, which were then cryopreserved in liquid nitrogen. The study also sequenced paired sorted CD4+ and CD8+ subsets from healthy controls, HAM/TSP patients and MS patients. Here is what the overall study found, with its caveats: Expanded clones from different subjects shared no identical CDR3 amino acid sequences, which suggests that TCR-beta repertoires were private in all groups. TCR clonal expansion was greatest in HAM/TSP patients and smallest in MS patients, who ranked below even healthy controls.

CDR1 and CDR2 are read off the germline V gene as SNHLY and FYNNEI. Reading from cysteine to phenylalanine, the CDR3 counts 16 amino acids. The sequence is cut down to CDR3 DNA, 48 bases in frame from base 1. Germline trimming: 3 bases from V, 0 bases from J; junction bases outside gene matches: 1. This clonotype was recorded many times. The specificity of this receptor is unknown. Qualities for individual bases were not recorded, and no much larger clone is one base off. cDNA synthesis used template-switch 5'RACE with a primer carrying a 10-nucleotide random unique molecular identifier tagging each TCR transcript. Over 200 million TCR-beta sequences, covering 15-18 subjects, were produced in each sequencing run. Total RNA was extracted with the RNeasy kit. TCR-beta VDJ regions were amplified with primers for the TCR constant region and the 5'RACE anchor, using the KAPA Real-time Library Amplification kit. Sample indexes and Illumina adaptors were added in a first PCR, and a second PCR then increased library yield. The roughly 650 bp TCR product was size-selected on a 2% E-gel SizeSelection system after Ampure bead purification. Before pooling, library quality was checked on a Bioanalyzer, concentration was measured with Qubit, and libraries were quantified with the Kapa Library Quantification kit. Libraries were sequenced paired-end 2 x 150 bp on an Illumina HiSeq 2500. To increase sequence diversity, about 25-31% phiX was spiked into each library pool. The study's processing was this. The quality-filtered reads were processed with the UMI-based MiGEC pipeline, whose error correction step removed more than 80% of the raw TCR sequences. VDJ genes were aligned to IMGT germline references, and clonotypes were defined by unique CDR3 amino acid sequence plus V-J genes. Clonal expansion, Shannon diversity and CDR3 relatedness (CalcPairwiseDistances, ClusterSamples) were evaluated with VDJtools, and phylogenetic trees were built with CLCbio workbench. A clone was classed as expanded if it had 8 or more unique UMIs, a cutoff based on coefficient-of-variation modelling across technical triplicates. The raw public data were reprocessed by TCRdb itself: fastp quality trimming at Q25, MiXCR clonotype calling, in-frame beta chains only. Rows with a matching CDR3 protein are joined into one entry that keeps the most common DNA and genes. The V and J calls, along with clone size, are taken from TCRdb and not from the paper's own processing. The sample table contains around 38,000 distinct CDR3 sequences; only one count was recorded for roughly 14% of them. The ten largest clonotypes hold approximately 4% of the sample.

The rearranged segments are TRBV2 and TRBJ2-3, and 12 junctional nucleotides match TRBD1. The specimen was CD4+ T cells from blood. This receptor was taken from a woman aged 55-70 years with HTLV-1-associated myelopathy (HAM/TSP). The sequenced DNA: TGTGCCAGCAGTGAGGGACAGGGGGCGAGCACAGATACGCAGTATTTT. Its translation reads: CASSEGQGASTDTQYF. Joined to the reference TRBV2 and TRBJ2-3 proteins, this CDR3 gives the full variable domain: EPEVTQTPSHQVTQMGQEVILRCVPISNHLYFYWYRQILGQKVEFLVSFYNNEISEKSEIFDDQFSVERPDGSNFTLKIRSTKLEDSAMYFCASSEGQGASTDTQYFGPGTRLTVL.